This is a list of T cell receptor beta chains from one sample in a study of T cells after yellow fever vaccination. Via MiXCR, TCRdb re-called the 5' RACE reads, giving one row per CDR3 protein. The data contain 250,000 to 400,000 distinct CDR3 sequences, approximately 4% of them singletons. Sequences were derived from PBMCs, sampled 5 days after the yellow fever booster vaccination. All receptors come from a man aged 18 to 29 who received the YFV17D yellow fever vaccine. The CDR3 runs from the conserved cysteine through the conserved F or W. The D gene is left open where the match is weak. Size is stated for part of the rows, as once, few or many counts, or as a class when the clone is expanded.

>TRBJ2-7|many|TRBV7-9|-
TGTGCCAGCGGGAGCCACGAGCAGTACTTC
CASGSHEQYF
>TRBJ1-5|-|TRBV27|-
TGTGCCAGCCGCATAGGACCCAATCAGCCCCAGCATTTT
CASRIGPNQPQHF
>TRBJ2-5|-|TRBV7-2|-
TGTGCCAGCAGTGAACAGTTGCGAGAGACCCAGTACTTC
CASSEQLRETQYF
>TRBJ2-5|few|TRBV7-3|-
TGTGCCAGCAGCTTAAGCCCAGCTACAGAGACCCAGTACTTC
CASSLSPATETQYF
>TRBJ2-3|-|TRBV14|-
TGTGCCAGCAGCCAAGCCCCCAGGGATACGCAGTATTTT
CASSQAPRDTQYF
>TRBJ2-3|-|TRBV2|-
TGTGCCAGCAGTGCTAGCGCTAGCACAGATACGCAGTATTTT
CASSASASTDTQYF
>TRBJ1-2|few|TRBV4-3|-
TGCGCCAGCAGCCAGGGGGGAGGCACGGCGTATGGCTACACCTTC
CASSQGGGTAYGYTF
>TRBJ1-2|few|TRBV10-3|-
TGTGCCATCAGCCAAGAACTGGATGGCTACACCTTC
CAISQELDGYTF
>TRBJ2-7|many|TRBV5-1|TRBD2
TGCGCCAGCAGCGGTAGCGGGGGCCGCTCCTACGAGCAGTACTTC
CASSGSGGRSYEQYF
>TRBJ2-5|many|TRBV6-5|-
TGTGCCAGCAGTTGGGGGGAGACCCAGTACTTC
CASSWGETQYF
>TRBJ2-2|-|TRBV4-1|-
TGCGCCAGCAGCCAGATACCGGGACAAGCGAACACCGGGGAGCTGTTTTTT
CASSQIPGQANTGELFF
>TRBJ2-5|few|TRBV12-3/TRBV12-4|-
TGTGCCAGCAGTTTAGGAGGCGACCAAGAGACCCAGTACTTC
CASSLGGDQETQYF
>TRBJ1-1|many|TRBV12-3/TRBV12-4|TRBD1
TGTGCCAGCAGGTCGACAGGGTGGAACACTGAAGCTTTCTTT
CASRSTGWNTEAFF
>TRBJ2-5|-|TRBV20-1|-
TGCAGTGCCGAAGTCCGGGGGGCGGAGACCCAGTACTTC
CSAEVRGAETQYF
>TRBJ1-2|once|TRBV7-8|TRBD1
TGTGCCAGCAGCTGGATGACAGGGGTCTATGGCTACACCTTC
CASSWMTGVYGYTF
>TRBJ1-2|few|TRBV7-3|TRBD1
TGTGCCAGCAGCTTAAGGGGACAGGGACGGGGGGCAGGCTATGGCTACACCTTC
CASSLRGQGRGAGYGYTF
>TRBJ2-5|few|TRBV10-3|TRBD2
TGTGCCATCAGTGATACTAGCGGGGCGGGTGAGACCCAGTACTTC
CAISDTSGAGETQYF
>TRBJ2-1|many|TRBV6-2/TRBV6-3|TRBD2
TGTGCCAGCAGTTACGGGACTAGCGGGGGCAATGAGCAGTTCTTC
CASSYGTSGGNEQFF
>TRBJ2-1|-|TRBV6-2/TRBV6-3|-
TGTGCCAGCGGCCATGAGCAGTTCTTC
CASGHEQFF
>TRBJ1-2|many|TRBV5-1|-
TGCGCCAGCAGCTTGGGGGGCCCTGATGGCTACACCTTC
CASSLGGPDGYTF
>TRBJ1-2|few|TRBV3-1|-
TGTGCCAGCAGCCTACAGGGAGGGGATGGCTACACCTTC
CASSLQGGDGYTF
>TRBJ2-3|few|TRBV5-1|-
TGCGCCAGCAGCCTCGACCTGGCAGATACGCAGTATTTT
CASSLDLADTQYF